This T cell receptor beta chain derives from a study of shared clonotypes between healthy human individuals. Study-wide points: The genetic and exposure-history diversity represented was limited by few donors.

The repertoire was sequenced with immunoSEQ multiplex PCR; TCRdb's copy has only in-frame clones and lacks some. Of over a million clones listed, about four fifths are singletons. Remarks on this clone: Its specificity is unknown.

The germline V and J ends were trimmed by 3 bases and 6 bases, with 8 bases remaining between them. CDR1 and CDR2 (germline): SQVTM, ANQGSEA. This CDR3 is built from 11 residues. The TCR was taken from a man aged 18 to 29 in good health. Some clones in this sample may be carry-over from other donors' samples. The gene calls are TRBV29-1 and TRBJ1-2, with a tentative D call TRBD1 (5 bases). Sequences were obtained from memory CD4+ T cells from PBMCs. Noted subset: CD45RA-negative fraction. The CDR3 DNA sequence: TGCAGCGTTGACAGAGGGGATGGCTACACCTTC. This codes for CSVDRGDGYTF.